Ten or more counts support the clone carrying this TCR beta chain. Its antigen is not known. This sample's time point: sample taken at primary tumor resection. Researchers sequenced whole RNA taken from tumor, nontumor lung or frozen PBMC without sorting. Every TCR cDNA molecule carried a tag that served as a unique molecular identifier. TCRdb re-called the 5' RACE reads with MiXCR, one entry per CDR3 protein. The sample consists of about 100,000 distinct CDR3 sequences, around 4.8% of them appearing once. The V gene end was trimmed by 4 bases and the J gene end by 6 bases; junction bases not matched to a gene: 9. CDR3 size: 15 residues. Germline loops: CDR1 SGHAT, CDR2 FQNNGV. The data belong to a study of spatial heterogeneity in lung cancer. General study findings and limits: Tumoral mutation counts were tracked by counts of expanded intratumoral alpha and beta TCRs.

This sample comprised lung tumor tissue, obtained at surgery. This chain uses TRBV11-2 with TRBJ2-3, with 8 bases aligning to TRBD2. The TCR sequence derives from a male donor with early-stage non-small cell lung cancer. CDR3 in amino acids: CASSSLREGRDTQYF. CDR3 coding DNA: TGTGCCAGCAGCTCCCTCCGGGAGGGCCGGGATACGCAGTATTTT.